This TCR beta chain was recovered during a study of cytomegalovirus exposure and HLA in healthy donors. Study observations and caveats: Reports indicated that the classifier achieved high specificity and sensitivity in diagnosing cytomegalovirus status.

PCR involved 60 Vbeta and 13 Jbeta primers. The table came from immunoSEQ multiplex PCR; TCRdb's copy has only in-frame clones and leaves some out. Of 150,000 to 200,000 clones in the sample, roughly 80% were seen once. Comments on this clone: What it binds is not known. Distinct nucleotide sequences in the sample also encode this CDR3.

CDR3 length: 15 residues. Germline V gene sequence: CDR1 LNHDA, CDR2 SQIVND (reference sequence). Trimming left V 2 bases short and J 8 bases short, with 15 bases between. Sequenced: PBMCs. The clonotype comes from a woman aged 40 to 50 in good health and CMV-seropositive. The V call is TRBV19, the J call TRBJ2-2; maybe TRBD2 (5 bases). This CDR3 is CASSISASGRGELFF. The DNA of the CDR3 is TGTGCCAGTAGTATATCCGCTAGTGGGAGAGGGGAGCTGTTTTTT.